Ten or more counts support the clone carrying this T cell receptor beta chain. V shed 5 bases and J shed 2 bases, with 10 bases lying between them. The CDR3 has 13 amino acids. Each CDR3 protein gets one entry after TCRdb re-called the RT-PCR reads with MiXCR. Here the sample spans about 960,000 distinct CDR3 sequences, roughly 18% being singletons. The sample belongs to a study of patients and donors after allogeneic stem cell transplantation. The clonotype was recovered from a human donor who was either an allogeneic HSCT recipient or a stem cell or donor lymphocyte infusion donor (not recorded which). It is not recorded whose cells these are; they may come from a transplant donor. The rearrangement links TRBV12-3 or TRBV12-4 to TRBJ2-7, with a tentative D call TRBD2 (5 bases). Source material: blood, either unsorted or a sorted T cell fraction (not recorded which). CDR3 nucleotide sequence: TGTGCCAGCAGTAAGGCCGGGACCTACGAGCAGTACTTC. Its translation is CASSKAGTYEQYF.